The rows below give T cell receptor beta chains drawn from one sample of a study of breast tumors, draining lymph nodes, adjacent tissues. Via MiXCR, TCRdb re-called the multiplex PCR reads, giving one row per CDR3 protein. The sample yields 85,000 to 120,000 distinct CDR3 sequences, less than 40% seen once. Source material: axillary lymph node tissue. These receptors all come from a female donor with breast cancer. Some clones in this sample may be carry-over from other donors' samples. The CDR3 runs from the conserved cysteine through the conserved F or W. The D gene is left open where the match is weak. Clone sizes are given selectively: once, few, many, or a class where the clone is expanded.

abundance: .
v_gene: TRBV10-1
j_gene: TRBJ2-3
len: 15
d_gene: .
CDR3nt: TGCGCCAGCAGTGAGTCCGGACGGGATACAGATACGCAGTATTTT
CDR3aa: CASSESGRDTDTQYF

abundance: many
v_gene: TRBV19
j_gene: TRBJ2-1
len: 16
d_gene: TRBD2
CDR3nt: TGTGCCAGTAGTAAAAGGACTAGCGGGAGGGCCTATGAGCAGTTCTTC
CDR3aa: CASSKRTSGRAYEQFF

abundance: many
v_gene: TRBV4-1
j_gene: TRBJ1-4
len: 18
d_gene: .
CDR3nt: TGCGCCAGCAGCCAAGGGGACCTTTTACAGGTGACTAATGAAAAACTGTTTTTT
CDR3aa: CASSQGDLLQVTNEKLFF

abundance: few
v_gene: TRBV3-2
j_gene: TRBJ2-5
len: 18
d_gene: .
CDR3nt: TGTGCCAGCAGCCAATTTCCCACTGCGGGGGGGCCTAAGGAGACCCAGTACTTC
CDR3aa: CASSQFPTAGGPKETQYF

abundance: many
v_gene: TRBV20-1
j_gene: TRBJ1-3
len: 14
d_gene: .
CDR3nt: TGCAGTGCTAGAGGCGGGGGAGCTGGAAACACCATATATTTT
CDR3aa: CSARGGGAGNTIYF

abundance: many
v_gene: TRBV4-3
j_gene: TRBJ1-3
len: 15
d_gene: .
CDR3nt: TGCGCCAGCAGCCAGCAGGACAGCTCTGGAAACACCATATATTTT
CDR3aa: CASSQQDSSGNTIYF

abundance: many
v_gene: TRBV11-2
j_gene: TRBJ2-1
len: 14
d_gene: .
CDR3nt: TGTGCCAGCAGCTTAGGGACGCCGTCGAATGAGCAGTTCTTC
CDR3aa: CASSLGTPSNEQFF

abundance: many
v_gene: TRBV20-1
j_gene: TRBJ2-5
len: 14
d_gene: .
CDR3nt: TGCAGTGCTAAGAGGCGAGAGCTTGGGGAGACCCAGTACTTC
CDR3aa: CSAKRRELGETQYF

abundance: many
v_gene: TRBV15
j_gene: TRBJ2-3
len: 15
d_gene: .
CDR3nt: TGTGCCACCAGCAGCTCTCGCGGTTACACAGATACGCAGTATTTT
CDR3aa: CATSSSRGYTDTQYF

abundance: many
v_gene: TRBV5-1
j_gene: TRBJ1-4
len: 14
d_gene: .
CDR3nt: TGCGCCAGCAGCTTGGGGGACAAGTATGAAAAACTGTTTTTT
CDR3aa: CASSLGDKYEKLFF

abundance: many
v_gene: TRBV29-1
j_gene: TRBJ2-7
len: 13
d_gene: .
CDR3nt: TGCAGCGTTGTTGGGGAGCGGTCCTACGAGCAGTACTTC
CDR3aa: CSVVGERSYEQYF

abundance: many
v_gene: TRBV11-1
j_gene: TRBJ2-6
len: 18
d_gene: .
CDR3nt: TGTGCCAGCAGCCCTCCACCTAACTCTCTCTCTGGGGCCAACGTCCTGACTTTC
CDR3aa: CASSPPPNSLSGANVLTF

abundance: .
v_gene: TRBV10-3
j_gene: TRBJ1-6
len: 13
d_gene: .
CDR3nt: TGTGCCATCAGTAAGAATCCGGATTCACCCCTCCACTTT
CDR3aa: CAISKNPDSPLHF

abundance: many
v_gene: TRBV20-1
j_gene: TRBJ2-1
len: 14
d_gene: TRBD2
CDR3nt: TGCAGTGCTAGAAGCGGGAGGGCCGGGAATGAGCAGTTCTTC
CDR3aa: CSARSGRAGNEQFF

abundance: many
v_gene: TRBV3-1
j_gene: TRBJ1-2
len: 14
d_gene: .
CDR3nt: TGTGCCAGCAGCCAAGATGGCAGCACCTCTGGCTACACCTTC
CDR3aa: CASSQDGSTSGYTF

abundance: many
v_gene: TRBV2
j_gene: TRBJ1-2
len: 13
d_gene: .
CDR3nt: TGTGCCAGCAGCCCCTTTCAAGGGGATGGCTACACCTTC
CDR3aa: CASSPFQGDGYTF

abundance: .
v_gene: TRBV20-1
j_gene: TRBJ2-1
len: 13
d_gene: .
CDR3nt: TGCAGCTCTGGTCTGGGCCGAGGGAATGAGCAGTTCTTC
CDR3aa: CSSGLGRGNEQFF

abundance: many
v_gene: TRBV5-1
j_gene: TRBJ2-7
len: 14
d_gene: .
CDR3nt: TGCGCCAGCAGCCCGGGCGGGCTCCCCTACGAGCAGTACTTC
CDR3aa: CASSPGGLPYEQYF

abundance: .
v_gene: TRBV24-1
j_gene: TRBJ2-1
len: 14
d_gene: TRBD2
CDR3nt: TGTGCCACCCGTAGCGGGAGGTCCTACAATGAGCAGTTCTTC
CDR3aa: CATRSGRSYNEQFF

abundance: many
v_gene: TRBV6-1
j_gene: TRBJ2-7
len: 13
d_gene: .
CDR3nt: TGTGCCAGCAGTCCGGGGCCTTTAGGCGAGCAGTACTTC
CDR3aa: CASSPGPLGEQYF

abundance: many
v_gene: TRBV6-5
j_gene: TRBJ1-4
len: 14
d_gene: .
CDR3nt: TGTGCCAGCAGCCGACGAGCAACTAATGAAAAACTGTTTTTT
CDR3aa: CASSRRATNEKLFF

abundance: few
v_gene: TRBV6-9
j_gene: TRBJ2-1
len: 14
d_gene: .
CDR3nt: TGTGCCAGCAGCCACCCCTGGGGGTACAATGAGCAGTTCTTC
CDR3aa: CASSHPWGYNEQFF

abundance: .
v_gene: TRBV2
j_gene: TRBJ2-2
len: 15
d_gene: .
CDR3nt: TGTGCCAGCGCAGGGACGGGGCGGGACACCGGGGAGCTGTTTTTT
CDR3aa: CASAGTGRDTGELFF

abundance: many
v_gene: TRBV5-6
j_gene: TRBJ2-7
len: 17
d_gene: TRBD1
CDR3nt: TGTGCCAGCAGCTTGGGGGCCTCCGGGACAGCCATCTACGAGCAGTACTTC
CDR3aa: CASSLGASGTAIYEQYF

abundance: .
v_gene: TRBV5-6
j_gene: TRBJ2-3
len: 16
d_gene: .
CDR3nt: TGTGCCAGCAGCTTAATTGGGGGGGCCAGGTCAGATACGCAGTATTTT
CDR3aa: CASSLIGGARSDTQYF

abundance: many
v_gene: TRBV20-1
j_gene: TRBJ1-5
len: 16
d_gene: .
CDR3nt: TGCAGTGCTGGGGGGGGGCCTTGGGGGAGCAATCAGCCCCAGCATTTT
CDR3aa: CSAGGGPWGSNQPQHF

abundance: .
v_gene: TRBV15
j_gene: TRBJ2-7
len: 14
d_gene: .
CDR3nt: TGTGCCACCTGGATGGGCAGGGAAGGCGACGAGCGGTACTTC
CDR3aa: CATWMGREGDERYF

abundance: many
v_gene: TRBV19
j_gene: TRBJ2-1
len: 12
d_gene: .
CDR3nt: TGTGCCAGTAGTTCACTAGGGGTTGAGCAGTTCTTC
CDR3aa: CASSSLGVEQFF